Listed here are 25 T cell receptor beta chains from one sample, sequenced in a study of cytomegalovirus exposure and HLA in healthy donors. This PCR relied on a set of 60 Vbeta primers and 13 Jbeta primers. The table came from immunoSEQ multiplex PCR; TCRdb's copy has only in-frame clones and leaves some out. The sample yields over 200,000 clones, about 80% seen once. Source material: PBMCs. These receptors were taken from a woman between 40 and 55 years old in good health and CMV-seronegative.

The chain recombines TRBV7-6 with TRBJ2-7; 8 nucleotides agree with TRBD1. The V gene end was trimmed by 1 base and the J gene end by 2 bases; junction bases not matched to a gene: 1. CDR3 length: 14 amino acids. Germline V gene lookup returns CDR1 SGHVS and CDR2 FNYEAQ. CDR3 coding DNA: TGTGCCAGCAGCTTAGGCAGGGGGCCCTACGAGCAGTACTTC. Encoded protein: CASSLGRGPYEQYF.

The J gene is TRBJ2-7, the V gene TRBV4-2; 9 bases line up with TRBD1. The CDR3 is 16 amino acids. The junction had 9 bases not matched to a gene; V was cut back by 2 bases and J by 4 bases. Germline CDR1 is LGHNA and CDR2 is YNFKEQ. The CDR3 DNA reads TGTGCCAGCAGCCAACCCCCCCCGGGACAGGGTTACGAGCAGTACTTC. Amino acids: CASSQPPPGQGYEQYF.

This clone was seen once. The CDR3 sequence is CASSLVGRQGFFAEAFF. The CDR3 DNA sequence: TGTGCCAGCAGCTTAGTGGGGCGCCAGGGATTTTTCGCTGAAGCTTTCTTT. The chain combines TRBV7-2 with TRBJ1-1; D may be TRBD1 (5 bases). Trimming took 1 base from V and 6 from J, leaving 21 bases between them. Germline values: CDR1 SGHTA, CDR2 FQGNSA. The CDR3 sequence is 17 residues long.

The CDR3: CASSQEIAISGNTIYF. Written as DNA, the CDR3 is TGTGCCAGCAGCCAAGAAATAGCGATCTCTGGAAACACCATATATTTT. The chain carries TRBV4-2 and TRBJ1-3; D remains ambiguous. CDR3 length equals 16 residues. In germline, CDR1 is LGHNA, CDR2 YNFKEQ. V lost 0 bases and J 0 bases, leaving 9 bases between the germline ends.

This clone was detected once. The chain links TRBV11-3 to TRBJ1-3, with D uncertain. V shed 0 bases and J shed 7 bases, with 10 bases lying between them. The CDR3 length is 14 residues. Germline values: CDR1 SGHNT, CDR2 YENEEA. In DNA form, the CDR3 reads TGTGCCAGCAGCTTAGAGGGGAGAAGGAACACCATATATTTT. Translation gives CASSLEGRRNTIYF.

CDR3 protein: CASSLDYGDTQYF. The CDR3 DNA reads TGTGCCAGCAGCTTAGATTACGGGGATACGCAGTATTTT. This chain uses TRBV11-2 with TRBJ2-3; D ambiguous. CDR3 size: 13 residues. Looked up from germline, CDR1 is SGHAT and CDR2 is FQNNGV. V lost 0 bases, J lost 6 bases, and 7 bases lay in between.

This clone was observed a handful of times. The CDR3 loop is CATSRVQGFQETQYF. The CDR3 DNA reads TGTGCCACCAGCAGAGTCCAGGGGTTTCAAGAGACCCAGTACTTC. The rearrangement uses TRBV15 and TRBJ2-5; D perhaps matches TRBD1 (6 bases). The germline V and J ends were trimmed by 1 base and 2 bases, with 11 bases remaining between them. CDR1 LNHNV and CDR2 YYDKDF come from the germline V gene (reference sequence). The CDR3 totals 15 residues.

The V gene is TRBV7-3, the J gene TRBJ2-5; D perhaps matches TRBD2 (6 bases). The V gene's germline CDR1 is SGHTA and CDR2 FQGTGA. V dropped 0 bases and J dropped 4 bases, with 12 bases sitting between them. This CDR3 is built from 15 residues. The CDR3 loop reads CASSLTGGALETQYF. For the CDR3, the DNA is TGTGCCAGCAGCTTAACAGGCGGGGCTCTAGAGACCCAGTACTTC. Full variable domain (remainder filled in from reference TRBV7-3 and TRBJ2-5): GAGVSQTPSNKVTEKGKYVELRCDPISGHTALYWYRQSLGQGPEFLIYFQGTGAADDSGLPNDRFFAVRPEGSVSTLKIQRTERGDSAVYLCASSLTGGALETQYFGPGTRLLVL.

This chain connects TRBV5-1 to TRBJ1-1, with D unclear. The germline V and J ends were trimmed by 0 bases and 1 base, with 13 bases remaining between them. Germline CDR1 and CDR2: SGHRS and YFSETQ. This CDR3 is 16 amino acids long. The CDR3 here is CASSLGAGTSNTEAFF. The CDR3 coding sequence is TGCGCCAGCAGCTTGGGGGCGGGCACTTCGAACACTGAAGCTTTCTTT.

CDR3 amino acids: CASSDVITGGAYEQYF. CDR3 nucleotide sequence: TGTGCCAGCAGTGATGTCATCACAGGGGGTGCTTACGAGCAGTACTTC. The chain joins TRBV28 to TRBJ2-7; 8 nucleotides align to TRBD1. The CDR3 runs 16 residues. Germline loops: CDR1 MDHEN, CDR2 SYDVKM. Losses at the gene ends were 5 bases for V and 4 bases for J; bases not matched to a gene: 13.

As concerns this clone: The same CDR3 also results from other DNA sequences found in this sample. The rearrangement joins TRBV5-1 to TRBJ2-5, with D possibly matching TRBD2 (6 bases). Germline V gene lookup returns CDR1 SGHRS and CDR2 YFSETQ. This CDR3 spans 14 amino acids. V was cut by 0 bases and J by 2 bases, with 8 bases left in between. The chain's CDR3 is CASSLGGVQETQYF. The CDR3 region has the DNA TGCGCCAGCAGCTTGGGCGGGGTTCAAGAGACCCAGTACTTC.

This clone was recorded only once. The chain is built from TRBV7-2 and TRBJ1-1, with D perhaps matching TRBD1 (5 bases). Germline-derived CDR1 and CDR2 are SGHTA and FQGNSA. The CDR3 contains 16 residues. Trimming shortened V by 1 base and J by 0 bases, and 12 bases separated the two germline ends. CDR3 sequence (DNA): TGTGCCAGCAGCTTAGTGTGGGGGAGGATGAACACTGAAGCTTTCTTT. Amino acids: CASSLVWGRMNTEAFF.

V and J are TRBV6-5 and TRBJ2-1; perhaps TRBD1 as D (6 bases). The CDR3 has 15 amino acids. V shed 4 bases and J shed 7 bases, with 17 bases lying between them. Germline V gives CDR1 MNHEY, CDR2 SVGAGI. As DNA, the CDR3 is TGTGCCAGCAGTTTCGGACGCCTCCAGGGGAATGAGCAGTTCTTC. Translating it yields CASSFGRLQGNEQFF.

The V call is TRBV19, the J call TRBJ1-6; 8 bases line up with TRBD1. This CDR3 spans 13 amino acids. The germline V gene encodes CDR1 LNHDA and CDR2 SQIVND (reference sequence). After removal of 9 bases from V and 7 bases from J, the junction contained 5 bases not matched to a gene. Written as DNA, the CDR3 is TGTGCCAGCTCGACAGGGGACAATTCACCCCTCCACTTT. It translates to CASSTGDNSPLHF.

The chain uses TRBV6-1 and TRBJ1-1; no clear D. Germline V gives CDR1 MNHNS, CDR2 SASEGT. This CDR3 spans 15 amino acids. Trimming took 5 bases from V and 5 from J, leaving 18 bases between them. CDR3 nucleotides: TGTGCCAGCAGTAGAGGGCTGGATATGAGGACTGAAGCTTTCTTT. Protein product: CASSRGLDMRTEAFF.

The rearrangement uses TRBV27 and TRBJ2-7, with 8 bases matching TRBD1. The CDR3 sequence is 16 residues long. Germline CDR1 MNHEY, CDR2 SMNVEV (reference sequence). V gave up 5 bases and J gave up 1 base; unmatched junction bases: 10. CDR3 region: CASSEAGGLISYEQYF. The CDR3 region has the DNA TGTGCCAGCAGTGAAGCAGGGGGCCTAATTTCCTACGAGCAGTACTTC.

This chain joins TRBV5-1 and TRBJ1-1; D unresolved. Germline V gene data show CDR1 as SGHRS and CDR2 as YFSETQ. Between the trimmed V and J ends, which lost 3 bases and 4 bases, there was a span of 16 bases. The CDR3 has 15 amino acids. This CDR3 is CASSSSPGVTTEAFF. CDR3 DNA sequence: TGCGCCAGCAGCTCGAGCCCCGGGGTTACCACTGAAGCTTTCTTT. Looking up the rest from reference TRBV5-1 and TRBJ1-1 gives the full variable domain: KAGVTQTPRYLIKTRGQQVTLSCSPISGHRSVSWYQQTPGQGLQFLFEYFSETQRNKGNFPGRFSGRQFSNSRSEMNVSTLELGDSALYLCASSSSPGVTTEAFFGQGTRLTVV.

CDR3 nucleotide sequence: TGTGCCAGCAGTCTGCACCAGGCGGGTCGCCCCTACGAGCAGTACTTC. This encodes CASSLHQAGRPYEQYF. The chain joins TRBV28 to TRBJ2-7; TRBD2 might be the D (5 bases). V was shortened by 5 bases and J by 2 bases, with 19 bases between the two germline ends. This CDR3 is 16 amino acids long. In germline, CDR1 is MDHEN, CDR2 SYDVKM.

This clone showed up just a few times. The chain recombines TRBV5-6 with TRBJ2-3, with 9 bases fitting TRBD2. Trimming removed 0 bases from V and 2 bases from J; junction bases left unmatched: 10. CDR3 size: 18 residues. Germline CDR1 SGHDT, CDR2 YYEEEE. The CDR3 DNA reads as TGTGCCAGCAGCTTGGATCTTAGCGGGGGCCTTCCCACAGATACGCAGTATTTT. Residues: CASSLDLSGGLPTDTQYF.

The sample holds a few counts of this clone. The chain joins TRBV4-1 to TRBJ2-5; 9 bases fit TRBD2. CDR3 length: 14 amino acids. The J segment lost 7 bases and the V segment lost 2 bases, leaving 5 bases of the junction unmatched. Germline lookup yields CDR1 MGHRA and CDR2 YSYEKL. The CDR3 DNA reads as TGCGCCAGCAGCCAACTACCGCGGGAGGGGACCCAGTACTTC. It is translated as CASSQLPREGTQYF.

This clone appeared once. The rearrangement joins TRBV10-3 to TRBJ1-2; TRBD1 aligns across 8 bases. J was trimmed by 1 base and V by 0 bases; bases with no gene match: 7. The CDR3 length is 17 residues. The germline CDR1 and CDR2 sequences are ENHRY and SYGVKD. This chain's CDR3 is CAISESAGGGLNYGYTF. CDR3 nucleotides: TGTGCCATCAGTGAGTCGGCAGGGGGCGGCCTTAACTATGGCTACACCTTC.

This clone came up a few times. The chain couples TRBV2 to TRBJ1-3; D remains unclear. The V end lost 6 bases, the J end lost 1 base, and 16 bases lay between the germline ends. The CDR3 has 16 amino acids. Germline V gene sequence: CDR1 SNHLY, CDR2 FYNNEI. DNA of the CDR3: TGTGCCAGCAGCGGGCGGGCAGGCCGTTCTGGAAACACCATATATTTT. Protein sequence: CASSGRAGRSGNTIYF.

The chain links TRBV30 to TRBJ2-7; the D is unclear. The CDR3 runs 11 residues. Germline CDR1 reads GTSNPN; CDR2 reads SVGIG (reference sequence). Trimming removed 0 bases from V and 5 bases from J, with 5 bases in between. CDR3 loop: CAWSVSDEQYF. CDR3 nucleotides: TGTGCCTGGAGTGTATCGGACGAGCAGTACTTC. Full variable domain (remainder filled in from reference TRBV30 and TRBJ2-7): SQTIHQWPATLVQPVGSPLSLECTVEGTSNPNLYWYRQAAGRGLQLLFYSVGIGQISSEVPQNLSASRPQDRQFILSSKKLLLSDSGFYLCAWSVSDEQYFGPGTRLTVT.

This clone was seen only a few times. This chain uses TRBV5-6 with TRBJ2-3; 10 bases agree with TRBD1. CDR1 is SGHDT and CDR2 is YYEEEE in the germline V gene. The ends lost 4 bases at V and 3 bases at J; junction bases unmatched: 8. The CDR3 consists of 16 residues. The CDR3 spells CASSQLGQGSTDTQYF. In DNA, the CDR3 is TGTGCCAGCAGCCAATTGGGACAGGGGAGTACAGATACGCAGTATTTT.

CDR3 DNA: TGTGCCAGCTCGTCGGGGGGAGTTGGCGAGCAGTACTTC. It encodes CASSSGGVGEQYF. The rearrangement uses TRBV18 and TRBJ2-7; 7 nucleotides line up with TRBD2. Germline V lookup: CDR1 KGHSH, CDR2 LQKENI. Trimming removed 6 bases from V and 6 bases from J; junction bases left unmatched: 8. CDR3 length equals 13 residues.